The clone carrying this T cell receptor (beta chain) turned up a few times. Its target is unknown. These data belong to a study of T-cell memory formation after mild COVID-19. In the study overall: In these data, TCR clusters were largely donor specific. Study outcomes and limitations: CD4+ contracting clones were found mainly in CM and EM, and CD8+ ones in EMRA. Second-wave clones with a day 37 peak had unconfirmed SARS-CoV-2 specificity.

The CDR3 has 13 residues. Per germline, CDR1 SEHNR and CDR2 FQNEAQ (reference sequence). The V end was cut by 5 bases, the J end by 4 bases, with 11 bases between. Libraries for TCRalpha and TCRbeta carried sample barcodes and unique molecular identifiers via 5'RACE. TCRdb processed the 5' RACE reads anew with MiXCR; each CDR3 protein has one entry. The sample includes about 150,000 distinct CDR3 sequences, about 25% seen only once; the top ten take roughly a quarter. This chain links TRBV7-9 with TRBJ1-2, with D tentatively TRBD1 (5 bases). The clonotype comes from an adult woman who had mild COVID-19 (a few samples of this study predate the infection). Cell type and time point are not known. Sequences were obtained from PBMCs or a T cell subset sorted from them (not recorded which). The CDR3 reads CASSTTGLYGYTF. DNA of the CDR3: TGTGCCAGCAGCACGACGGGACTCTATGGCTACACCTTC.